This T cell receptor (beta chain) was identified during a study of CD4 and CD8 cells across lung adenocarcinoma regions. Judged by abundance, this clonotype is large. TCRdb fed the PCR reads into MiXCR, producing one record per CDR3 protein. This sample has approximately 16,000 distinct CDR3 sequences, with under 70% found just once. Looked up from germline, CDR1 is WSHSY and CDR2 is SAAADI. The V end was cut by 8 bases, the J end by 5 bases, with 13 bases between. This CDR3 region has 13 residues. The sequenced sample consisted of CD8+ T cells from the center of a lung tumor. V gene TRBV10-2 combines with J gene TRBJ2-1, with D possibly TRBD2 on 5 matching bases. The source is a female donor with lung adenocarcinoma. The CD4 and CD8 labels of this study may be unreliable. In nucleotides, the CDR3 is TGCGCCAGCGGAGAGGGAGAACACAATGAGCAGTTCTTC. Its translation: CASGEGEHNEQFF.